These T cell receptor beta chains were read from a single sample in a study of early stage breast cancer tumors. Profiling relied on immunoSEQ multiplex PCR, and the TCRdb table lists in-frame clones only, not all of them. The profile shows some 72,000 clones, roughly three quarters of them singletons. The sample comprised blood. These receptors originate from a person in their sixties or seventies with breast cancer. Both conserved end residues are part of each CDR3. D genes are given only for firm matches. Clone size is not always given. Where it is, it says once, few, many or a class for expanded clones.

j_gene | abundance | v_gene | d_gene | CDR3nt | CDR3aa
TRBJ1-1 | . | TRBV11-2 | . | TGTGCCAGCAGCTACAGACTCACTGAAGCTTTCTTT | CASSYRLTEAFF
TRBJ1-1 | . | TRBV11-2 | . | TGTGCCAGCAGCTCAGGGTTGAACACTGAAGCTTTCTTT | CASSSGLNTEAFF
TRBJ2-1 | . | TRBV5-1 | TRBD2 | TGCGCCAGCAGCTTGTCTCCGGGGGGGATTAATGAGCAGTTCTTC | CASSLSPGGINEQFF
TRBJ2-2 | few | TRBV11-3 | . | TGTGCCAGCAGCTTGAGCCCCCTAAGGGCGAACACCGGGGAGCTGTTTTTT | CASSLSPLRANTGELFF
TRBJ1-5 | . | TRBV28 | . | TGTGCCAGCAGTTTATTAAAGGTCGGGGAGCCCCAGCATTTT | CASSLLKVGEPQHF
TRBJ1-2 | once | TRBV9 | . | TGTGCCAGCACCCGAGATATGGGGCATCCTCTAGTAACTAACTATGGCTACACCTTC | CASTRDMGHPLVTNYGYTF
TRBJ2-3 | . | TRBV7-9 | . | TGTGCCAGCAGCTTAGACTCAGATTCCCAGTATTTT | CASSLDSDSQYF
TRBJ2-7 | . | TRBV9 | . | TGTGCCAGCAGCCCTACGGCGGGGGACACCTACGAGCAGTACTTC | CASSPTAGDTYEQYF
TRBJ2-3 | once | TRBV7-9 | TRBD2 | TGTGCCAGCAGCCCCCGGACTAGCGAGAACCGAAGCACAGATACGCAGTATTTT | CASSPRTSENRSTDTQYF
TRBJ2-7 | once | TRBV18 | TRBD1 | TGTGCCAGCTCCCCCGGGACAGCAAACTACGAGCAGTACTTC | CASSPGTANYEQYF
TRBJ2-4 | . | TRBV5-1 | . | TGCGCCAGCAGCACCAGGGGGGTAAAAAACATTCAGTACTTC | CASSTRGVKNIQYF
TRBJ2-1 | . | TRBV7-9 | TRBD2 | TGTGCCAGCAGCCAAGACCCGGGACTAGCGGGAGTCTACAATGAGCAGTTCTTC | CASSQDPGLAGVYNEQFF
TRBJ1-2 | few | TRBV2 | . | TGTGCCAGCAGTGGGCTAAATAGGGGAATGGATGGCTACACCTTC | CASSGLNRGMDGYTF
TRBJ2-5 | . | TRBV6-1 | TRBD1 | TGTGCCAGCAGAGCCCAAGGACAGGGGGGGGCCCAGTACTTC | CASRAQGQGGAQYF
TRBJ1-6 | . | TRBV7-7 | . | TGTGCTAGCAGCCGGGCAGCATCTAATTCACCCCTCCACTTT | CASSRAASNSPLHF
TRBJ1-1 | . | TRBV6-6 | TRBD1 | TGTGCCAGCATCCCTGACAGGGAAGGTGAAGCTTTCTTT | CASIPDREGEAFF
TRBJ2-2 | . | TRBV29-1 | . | TGCAGCGTTGGAGGCGCGTTTGTAACCGGGGAGCTGTTTTTT | CSVGGAFVTGELFF
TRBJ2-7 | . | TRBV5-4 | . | TGTGCCAGCAGCTCTGGGGACACTTACTCCTACGAGCAGTACTTC | CASSSGDTYSYEQYF
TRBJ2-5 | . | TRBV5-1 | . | TGCGCCAGCAGCTTCGACTTGAAAGAGACCCAGTACTTC | CASSFDLKETQYF
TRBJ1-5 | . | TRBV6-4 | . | TGTGCCAGCAGTACAACATGGGGCCCGCCCCAGCATTTT | CASSTTWGPPQHF
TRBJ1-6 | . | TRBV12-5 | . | TGTGCTAGTGGTTTGGTAATTGAGGGACAAAGCAGGAATTCACCCCTCCACTTT | CASGLVIEGQSRNSPLHF
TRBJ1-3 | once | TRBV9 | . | TGTGCCAGCAGCGCTGACCCGGCGGGAGCGGCAAACACCATATATTTT | CASSADPAGAANTIYF
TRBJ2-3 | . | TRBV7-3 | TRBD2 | TGTGCCAGCAGCTTAGCGGGGGGGCCGACAGATACGCAGTATTTT | CASSLAGGPTDTQYF
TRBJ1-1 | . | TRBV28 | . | TGTGCCAGCAGGTCGGGAGGGTCCAACACTGAAGCTTTCTTT | CASRSGGSNTEAFF
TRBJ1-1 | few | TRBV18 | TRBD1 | TGTGCCAGCTCACCCGGGACAGGGACTTTTCGGGCTTTCTTT | CASSPGTGTFRAFF
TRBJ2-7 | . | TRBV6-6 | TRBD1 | TGTGCCACCTGGGACAGGGTAAAGTACGAGCAGTACTTC | CATWDRVKYEQYF
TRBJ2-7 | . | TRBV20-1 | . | TGCAGTGCTAGCTCCTACGAGCAGTACTTC | CSASSYEQYF
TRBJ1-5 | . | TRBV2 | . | TGTGCCAGCAGTGAAGGCTTCGGCTTTGGGGGTCAGCCCCAGCATTTT | CASSEGFGFGGQPQHF
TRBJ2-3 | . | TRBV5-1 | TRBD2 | TGCGCCAGCAGCTTGGCGGCGACTAGCGGGGGAGCTAGCACAGATACGCAGTATTTT | CASSLAATSGGASTDTQYF
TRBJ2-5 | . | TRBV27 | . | TGTGCCAGCAGTCCGCTGATACAAGAGACCCAGTACTTC | CASSPLIQETQYF
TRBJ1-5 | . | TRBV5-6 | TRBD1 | TGTGCCAGCAGCTTCAGGGGGCAGCCCCAGCATTTT | CASSFRGQPQHF
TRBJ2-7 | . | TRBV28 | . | TGTGCCAGCAGTTTAGGCAGGGGTGTGGGCGAGCAGTACTTC | CASSLGRGVGEQYF
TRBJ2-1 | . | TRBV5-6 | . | TGTGCCAGCAGCTTTAGGCTTCAGGGGCGGGAGCAGTTCTTC | CASSFRLQGREQFF
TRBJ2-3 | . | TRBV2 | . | TGTGCCAGCAGTGTCGGGGGATCCACAGATACGCAGTATTTT | CASSVGGSTDTQYF
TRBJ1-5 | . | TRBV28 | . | TGTGCCAGCAGTCTACAGGGTTTTCAGCCCCAGCATTTT | CASSLQGFQPQHF
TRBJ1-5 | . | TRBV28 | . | TGTGCCAGCAGTGTGACGGGCAATCAGCCCCAGCATTTT | CASSVTGNQPQHF
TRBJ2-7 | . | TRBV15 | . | TGTGCCACCAGCAGAGATTGGGGGGAGCAGTACTTC | CATSRDWGEQYF
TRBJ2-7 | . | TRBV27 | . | TGTGCCAGCAGTTTAACAGGGAGGCACTACGAGCAGTACTTC | CASSLTGRHYEQYF
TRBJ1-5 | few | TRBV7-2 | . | TGTGCCAGCAGTCAACAGGGCGATCAGCCCCAGCATTTT | CASSQQGDQPQHF
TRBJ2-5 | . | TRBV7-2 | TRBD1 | TGTGCCAGCAGCTCGGGACAGGGGGACGAGACCCAGTACTTC | CASSSGQGDETQYF
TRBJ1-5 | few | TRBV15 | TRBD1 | TGTGCCACCAGCAGGACAGGGGGGTCCAATCAGCCCCAGCATTTT | CATSRTGGSNQPQHF
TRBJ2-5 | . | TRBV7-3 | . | TGTGCCAGCAGCTTAACGTATATGGAGACCCAGTACTTC | CASSLTYMETQYF
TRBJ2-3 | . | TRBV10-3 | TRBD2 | TGTGCCATCAGGGCTGGACTAGCACTTTTAGATACGCAGTATTTT | CAIRAGLALLDTQYF
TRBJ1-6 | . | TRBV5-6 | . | TGTGCCAGCAGCTTGCAAAGGTTGGTGTCACCCCTCCACTTT | CASSLQRLVSPLHF
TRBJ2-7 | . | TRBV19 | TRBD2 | TGTGCCAGTACCCCTCTGAAGCGGGAGCCCTTTTGGCAGTACTTC | CASTPLKREPFWQYF
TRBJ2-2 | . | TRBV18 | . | TGTGCCAGCTCACCGGGACGGGACACCGGGGAGCTGTTTTTT | CASSPGRDTGELFF
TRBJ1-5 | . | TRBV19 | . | TGTGCCAGTAGTATAGAGGGGAGTTCAGGGGTGCTTTATCAGCCCCAGCATTTT | CASSIEGSSGVLYQPQHF
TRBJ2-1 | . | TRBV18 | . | TGTGCCAGCTCGTACAGGGACATAGATGAGCAGTTCTTC | CASSYRDIDEQFF
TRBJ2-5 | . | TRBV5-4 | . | TGTGCCAGCAGCCTCAAAGCGGGCACGCAAGAGACCCAGTACTTC | CASSLKAGTQETQYF
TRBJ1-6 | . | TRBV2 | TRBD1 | TGTGCCAGCACTTGGGACAGGGCTTCACCCCTCCACTTT | CASTWDRASPLHF
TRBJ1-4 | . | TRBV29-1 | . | TGCAGCGTTGCAGGGGCCACAACTAATGAAAAACTGTTTTTT | CSVAGATTNEKLFF
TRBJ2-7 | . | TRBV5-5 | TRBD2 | TGTGCCAGCAGCCCTCTAGCGGGGTTCTCCTACGAGCAGTACTTC | CASSPLAGFSYEQYF
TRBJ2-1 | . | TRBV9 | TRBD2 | TGTGCCAGCAGCGCCCTAGCGGGGCCGGAGAAGGAGCAGTTCTTC | CASSALAGPEKEQFF
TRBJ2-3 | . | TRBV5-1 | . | TGCGCCAGCAGGGAAACAGATACGCAGTATTTT | CASRETDTQYF
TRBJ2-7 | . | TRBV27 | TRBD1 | TGTGCCAGCAGGTTGCGCCGGGACAGGGGAATGCAGTACTTC | CASRLRRDRGMQYF
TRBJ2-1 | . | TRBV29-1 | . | TGCAGCGTTGGAGGGAGCTCCTACAATGAGCAGTTCTTC | CSVGGSSYNEQFF
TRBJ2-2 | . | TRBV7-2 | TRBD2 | TGTGCCAGCAGCTTAGCACTTAGCGGGAGTTCGTTGGCGCGGGAGCTGTTTTTT | CASSLALSGSSLARELFF
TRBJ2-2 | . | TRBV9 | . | TGTGCCAGCAGTAAGGGGACCGGGGAGCTGTTTTTT | CASSKGTGELFF
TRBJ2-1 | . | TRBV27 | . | TGTGCCAGCAGTTTATACGGCAATGAGCAGTTCTTC | CASSLYGNEQFF